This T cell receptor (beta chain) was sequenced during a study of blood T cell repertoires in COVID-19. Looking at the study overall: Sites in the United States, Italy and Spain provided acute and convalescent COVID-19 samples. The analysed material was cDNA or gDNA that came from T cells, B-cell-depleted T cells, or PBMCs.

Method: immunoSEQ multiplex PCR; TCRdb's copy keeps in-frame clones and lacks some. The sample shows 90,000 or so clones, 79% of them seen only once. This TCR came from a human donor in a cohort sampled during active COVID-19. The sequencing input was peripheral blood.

The CDR3 region has the DNA TGTGCCAGCAGGTCCACGAACACCGGGGAGCTGTTTTTT. As protein: CASRSTNTGELFF. The chain employs TRBV28 and TRBJ2-2; D not certain. The germline V gene has CDR1 MDHEN and CDR2 SYDVKM. Trimming stripped 6 bases from V and 0 bases from J, with 5 bases between. The CDR3 is 13 residues long.